This T cell receptor (beta chain) appears in the sequencing data of a study of shared clonotypes between healthy human individuals. Here immunoSEQ multiplex PCR was the method, and the copy in TCRdb shows in-frame clones only, minus some. The table lists roughly 1,600,000 clones, 97% to 99% of them singletons, with about 0.34% in the top ten. The germline V and J ends were trimmed by 4 bases and 5 bases, with 5 bases remaining between them. Germline CDR1 and CDR2: SQVTM and ANQGSEA. The CDR3 spans 11 residues. The chain has TRBV29-1 and TRBJ2-2; D unclear. Sequenced input: naive CD4+ T cells sorted from blood. The sample's subset: CD45RA+ positively selected. The clonotype comes from a man under 40 in good health. This CDR3 is CSVATTGELFF. CDR3 DNA: TGCAGCGTTGCCACGACCGGGGAGCTGTTTTTT.